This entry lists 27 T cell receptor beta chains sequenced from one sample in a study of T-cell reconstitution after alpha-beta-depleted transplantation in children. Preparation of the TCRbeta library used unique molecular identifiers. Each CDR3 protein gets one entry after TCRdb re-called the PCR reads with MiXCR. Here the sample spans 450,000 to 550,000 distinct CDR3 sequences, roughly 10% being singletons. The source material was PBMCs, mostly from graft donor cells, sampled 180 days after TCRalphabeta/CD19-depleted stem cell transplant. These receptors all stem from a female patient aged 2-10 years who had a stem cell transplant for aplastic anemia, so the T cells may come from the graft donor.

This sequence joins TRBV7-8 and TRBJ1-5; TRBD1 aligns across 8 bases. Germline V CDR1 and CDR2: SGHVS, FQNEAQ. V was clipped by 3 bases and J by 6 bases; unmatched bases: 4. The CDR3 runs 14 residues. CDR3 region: CASSFMTGAQPQHF. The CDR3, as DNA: TGTGCCAGCAGCTTCATGACAGGGGCTCAGCCCCAGCATTTT. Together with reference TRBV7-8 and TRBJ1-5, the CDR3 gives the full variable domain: GAGVSQSPRYKVAKRGQDVALRCDPISGHVSLFWYQQALGQGPEFLTYFQNEAQLDKSGLPSDRFFAERPEGSVSTLKIQRTQQEDSAVYLCASSFMTGAQPQHFGDGTRLSIL.

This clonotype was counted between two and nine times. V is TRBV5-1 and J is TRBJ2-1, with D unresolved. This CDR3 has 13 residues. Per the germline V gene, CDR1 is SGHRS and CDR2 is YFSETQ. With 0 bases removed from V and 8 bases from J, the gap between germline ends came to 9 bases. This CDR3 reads CASSLVGFDEQFF. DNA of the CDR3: TGCGCCAGCAGCTTGGTAGGTTTCGATGAGCAGTTCTTC.

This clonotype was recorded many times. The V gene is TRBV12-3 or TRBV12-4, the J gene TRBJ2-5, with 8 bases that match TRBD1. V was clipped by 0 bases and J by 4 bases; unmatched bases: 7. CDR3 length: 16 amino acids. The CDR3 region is CASSLASGGFRETQYF. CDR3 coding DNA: TGTGCCAGCAGTTTAGCGTCAGGGGGCTTCCGAGAGACCCAGTACTTC.

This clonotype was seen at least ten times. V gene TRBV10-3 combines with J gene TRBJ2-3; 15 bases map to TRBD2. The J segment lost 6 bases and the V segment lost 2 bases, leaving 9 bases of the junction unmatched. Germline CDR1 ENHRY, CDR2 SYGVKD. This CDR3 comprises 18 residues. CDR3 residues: CAISEPGTSGRIQDTQYF. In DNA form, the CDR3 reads TGTGCCATCAGTGAGCCCGGGACTAGCGGGAGGATTCAGGATACGCAGTATTTT.

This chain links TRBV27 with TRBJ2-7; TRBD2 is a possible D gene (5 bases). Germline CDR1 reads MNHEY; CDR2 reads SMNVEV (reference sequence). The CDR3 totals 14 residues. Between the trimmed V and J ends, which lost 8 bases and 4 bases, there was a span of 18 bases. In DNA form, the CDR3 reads TGTGCCAGCGGGGATGTGATGGGGAGATACGAGCAGTACTTC. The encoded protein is CASGDVMGRYEQYF.

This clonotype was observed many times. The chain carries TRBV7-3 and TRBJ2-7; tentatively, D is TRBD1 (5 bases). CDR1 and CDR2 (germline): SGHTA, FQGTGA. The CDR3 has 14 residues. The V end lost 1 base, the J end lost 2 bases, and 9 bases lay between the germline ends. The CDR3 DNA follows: TGTGCCAGCAGCTTAATGCAGGGTCCCTACGAGCAGTACTTC. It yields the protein CASSLMQGPYEQYF.

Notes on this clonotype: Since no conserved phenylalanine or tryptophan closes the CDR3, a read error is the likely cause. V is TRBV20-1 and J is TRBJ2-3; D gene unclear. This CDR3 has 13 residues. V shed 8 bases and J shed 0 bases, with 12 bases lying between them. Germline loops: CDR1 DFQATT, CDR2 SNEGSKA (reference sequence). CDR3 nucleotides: TGCAGTATAAGATCGATTAGCACAGATACGCAGTATTCT. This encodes CSIRSISTDTQYS.

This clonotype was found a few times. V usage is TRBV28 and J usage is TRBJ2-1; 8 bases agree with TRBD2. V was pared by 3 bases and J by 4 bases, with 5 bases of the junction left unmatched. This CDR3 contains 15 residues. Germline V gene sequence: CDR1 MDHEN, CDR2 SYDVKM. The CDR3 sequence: CASSLAGGRYNEQFF. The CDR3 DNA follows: TGTGCCAGCAGTTTGGCGGGAGGACGGTACAATGAGCAGTTCTTC.

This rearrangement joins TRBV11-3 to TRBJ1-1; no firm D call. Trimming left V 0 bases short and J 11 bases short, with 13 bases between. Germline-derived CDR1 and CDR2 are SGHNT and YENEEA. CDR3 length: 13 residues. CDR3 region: CASSLDSGEVAFF. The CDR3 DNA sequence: TGTGCCAGCAGCTTAGATAGCGGGGAAGTGGCTTTCTTT.

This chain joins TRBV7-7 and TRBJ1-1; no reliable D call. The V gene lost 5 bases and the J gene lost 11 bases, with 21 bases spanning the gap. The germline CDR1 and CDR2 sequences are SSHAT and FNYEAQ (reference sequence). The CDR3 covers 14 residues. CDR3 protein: CASSPHLTRAPAFF. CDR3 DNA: TGTGCCAGCAGCCCCCACCTGACAAGGGCGCCGGCTTTCTTT.

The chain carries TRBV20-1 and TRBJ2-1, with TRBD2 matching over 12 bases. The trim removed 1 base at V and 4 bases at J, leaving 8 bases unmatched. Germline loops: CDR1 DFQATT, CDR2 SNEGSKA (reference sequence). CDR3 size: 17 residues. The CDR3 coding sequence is TGCAGTGCTAGAGCTAGCGGGAGGGCCAAGGCATACAATGAGCAGTTCTTC. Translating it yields CSARASGRAKAYNEQFF.

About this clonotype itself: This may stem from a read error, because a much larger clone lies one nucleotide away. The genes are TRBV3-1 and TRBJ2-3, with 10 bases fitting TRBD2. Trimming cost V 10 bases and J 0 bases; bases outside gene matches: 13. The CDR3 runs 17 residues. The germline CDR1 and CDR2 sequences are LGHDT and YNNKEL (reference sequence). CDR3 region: CAISSQLTSGSTDTQYF. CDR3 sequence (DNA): TGTGCCATCAGTTCCCAATTGACTAGCGGGAGCACAGATACGCAGTATTTT.

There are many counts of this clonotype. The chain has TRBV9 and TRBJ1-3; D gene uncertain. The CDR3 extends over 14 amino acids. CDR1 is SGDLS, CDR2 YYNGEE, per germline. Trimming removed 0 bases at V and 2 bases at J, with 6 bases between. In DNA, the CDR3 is TGTGCCAGCAGCGTAGCGGCGGCTGGAAACACCATATATTTT. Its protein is CASSVAAAGNTIYF.

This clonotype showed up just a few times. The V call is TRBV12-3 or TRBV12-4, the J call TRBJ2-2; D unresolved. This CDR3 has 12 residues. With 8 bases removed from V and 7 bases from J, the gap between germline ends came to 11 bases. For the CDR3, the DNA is TGTGCCAGCGATCTATGGGGCGGGGAGCTGTTTTTT. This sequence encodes CASDLWGGELFF.

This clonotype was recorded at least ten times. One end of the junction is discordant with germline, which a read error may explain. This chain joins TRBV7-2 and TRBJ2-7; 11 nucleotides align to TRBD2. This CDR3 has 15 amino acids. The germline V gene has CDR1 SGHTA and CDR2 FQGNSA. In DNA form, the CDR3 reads TGTGCCAGCAGCGTAGCGGGAGGGGATCCCTACGAGCAGTACTTC. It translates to CASSVAGGDPYEQYF.

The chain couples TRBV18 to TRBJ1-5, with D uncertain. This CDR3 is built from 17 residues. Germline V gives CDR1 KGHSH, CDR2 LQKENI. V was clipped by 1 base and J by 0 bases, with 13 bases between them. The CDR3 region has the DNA TGTGCCAGCTCACCACGGAGTTACGCCGATAGCAATCAGCCCCAGCATTTT. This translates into CASSPRSYADSNQPQHF.

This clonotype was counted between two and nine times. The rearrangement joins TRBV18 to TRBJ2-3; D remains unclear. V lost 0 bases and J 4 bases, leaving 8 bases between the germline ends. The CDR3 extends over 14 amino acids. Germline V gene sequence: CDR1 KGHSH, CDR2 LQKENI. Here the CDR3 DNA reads TGTGCCAGCTCACCACCGGTCCGGCCAGATACGCAGTATTTT. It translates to CASSPPVRPDTQYF.

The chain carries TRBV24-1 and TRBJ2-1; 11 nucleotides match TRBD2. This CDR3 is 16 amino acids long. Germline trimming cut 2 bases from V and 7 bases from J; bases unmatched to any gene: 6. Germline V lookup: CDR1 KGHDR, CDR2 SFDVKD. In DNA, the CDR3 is TGTGCCACCAGTGATTGGGAGACTAGCGGGAAAAATGAGCAGTTCTTC. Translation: CATSDWETSGKNEQFF.

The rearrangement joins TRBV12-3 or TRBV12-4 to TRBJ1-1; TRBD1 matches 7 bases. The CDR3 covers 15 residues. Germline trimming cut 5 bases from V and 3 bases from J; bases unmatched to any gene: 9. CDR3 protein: CASSPQGRGHTEAFF. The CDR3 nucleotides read TGTGCCAGCAGTCCCCAGGGGAGGGGGCACACTGAAGCTTTCTTT.

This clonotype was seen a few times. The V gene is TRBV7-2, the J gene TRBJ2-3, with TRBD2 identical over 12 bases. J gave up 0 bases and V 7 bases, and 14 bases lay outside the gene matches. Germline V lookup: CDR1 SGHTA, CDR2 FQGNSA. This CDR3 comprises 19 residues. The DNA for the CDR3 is TGTGCCAGCAAACGGACATCTAGCGGGAGGGCTTCTAGCACAGATACGCAGTATTTT. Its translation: CASKRTSSGRASSTDTQYF.

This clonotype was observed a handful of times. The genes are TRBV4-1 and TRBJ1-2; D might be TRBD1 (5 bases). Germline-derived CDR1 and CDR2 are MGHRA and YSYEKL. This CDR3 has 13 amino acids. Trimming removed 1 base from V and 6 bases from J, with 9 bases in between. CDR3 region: CASSQVAGDGYTF. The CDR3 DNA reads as TGCGCCAGCAGCCAAGTTGCGGGGGATGGCTACACCTTC.

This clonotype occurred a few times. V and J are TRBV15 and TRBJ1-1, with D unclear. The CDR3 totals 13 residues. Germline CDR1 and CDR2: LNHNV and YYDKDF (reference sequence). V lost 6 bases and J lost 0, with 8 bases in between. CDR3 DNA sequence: TGTGCCACCAGGAAACAGATGAACACTGAAGCTTTCTTT. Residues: CATRKQMNTEAFF.

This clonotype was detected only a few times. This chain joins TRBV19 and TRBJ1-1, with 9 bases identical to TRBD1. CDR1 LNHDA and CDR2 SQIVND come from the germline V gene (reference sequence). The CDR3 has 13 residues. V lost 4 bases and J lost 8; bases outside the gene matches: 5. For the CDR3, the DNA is TGTGCCAGTAGTAAGGGACAGGGCTCAGAAGCTTTCTTT. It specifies CASSKGQGSEAFF. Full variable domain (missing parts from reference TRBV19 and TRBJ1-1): DGGITQSPKYLFRKEGQNVTLSCEQNLNHDAMYWYRQDPGQGLRLIYYSQIVNDFQKGDIAEGYSVSREKKESFPLTVTSAQKNPTAFYLCASSKGQGSEAFFGQGTRLTVV.

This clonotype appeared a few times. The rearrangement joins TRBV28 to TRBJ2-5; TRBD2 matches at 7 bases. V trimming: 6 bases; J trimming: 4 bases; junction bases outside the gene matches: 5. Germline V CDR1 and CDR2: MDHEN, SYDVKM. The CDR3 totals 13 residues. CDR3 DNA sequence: TGTGCCAGCAGGGTTGGGGGGGGAGAGACCCAGTACTTC. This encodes CASRVGGGETQYF.

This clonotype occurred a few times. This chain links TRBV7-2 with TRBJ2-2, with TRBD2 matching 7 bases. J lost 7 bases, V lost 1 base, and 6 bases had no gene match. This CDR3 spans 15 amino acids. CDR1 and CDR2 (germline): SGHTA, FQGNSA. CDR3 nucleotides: TGTGCCAGCAGCTTAGTGGGGAGGGAGGTCGGGGAGCTGTTTTTT. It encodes CASSLVGREVGELFF.

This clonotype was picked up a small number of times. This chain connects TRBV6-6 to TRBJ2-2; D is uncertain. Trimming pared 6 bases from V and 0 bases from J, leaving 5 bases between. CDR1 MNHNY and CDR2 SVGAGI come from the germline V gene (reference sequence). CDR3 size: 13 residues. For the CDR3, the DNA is TGTGCCAGCAGACCGACGAACACCGGGGAGCTGTTTTTT. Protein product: CASRPTNTGELFF.

The CDR3 region is CASSGRTGGFGNTIYF. In DNA, the CDR3 is TGCGCCAGCAGCGGCAGGACAGGGGGTTTTGGAAACACCATATATTTT. The chain couples TRBV5-1 to TRBJ1-3; TRBD1 agrees at 10 bases. The CDR3 consists of 16 residues. Germline V lookup: CDR1 SGHRS, CDR2 YFSETQ. Unmatched junction bases numbered 7, after V lost 4 bases and J lost 3 bases.